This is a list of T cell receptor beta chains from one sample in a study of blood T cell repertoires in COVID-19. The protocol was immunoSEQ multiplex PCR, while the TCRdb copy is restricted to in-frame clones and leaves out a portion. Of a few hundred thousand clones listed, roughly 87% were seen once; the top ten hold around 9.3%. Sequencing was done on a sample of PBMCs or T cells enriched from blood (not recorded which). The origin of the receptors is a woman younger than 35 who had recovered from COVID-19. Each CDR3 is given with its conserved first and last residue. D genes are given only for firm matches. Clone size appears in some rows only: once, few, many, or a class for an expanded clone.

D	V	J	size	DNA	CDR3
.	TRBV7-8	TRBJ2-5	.	TGTGCCAGCAGCTTAGCGCGGGAAGAGACCCAGTACTTC	CASSLAREETQYF
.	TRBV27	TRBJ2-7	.	TGTGCCAGCAGTCAACGGCGGGGATCCTACGAGCAGTACTTC	CASSQRRGSYEQYF
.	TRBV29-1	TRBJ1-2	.	TGCAGCGTTGAAAGGGGAGGAGGGGATGGCTACACCTTC	CSVERGGGDGYTF
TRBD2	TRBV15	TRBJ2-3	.	TGTGCCACCATCCCCGGGGGGACCACAGATACGCAGTATTTT	CATIPGGTTDTQYF
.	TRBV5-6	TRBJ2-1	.	TGTGCCAGCAGCCAGGCAGGGGAGCAGTTCTTC	CASSQAGEQFF
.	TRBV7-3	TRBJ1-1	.	TGTGCCAGCAGCTTGGGCAGGGGGAACACTGAAGCTTTCTTT	CASSLGRGNTEAFF
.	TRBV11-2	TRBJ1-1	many	TGTGCCAGCAGCTTATTGGGCAGCGGGCATGACACTGAAGCTTTCTTT	CASSLLGSGHDTEAFF
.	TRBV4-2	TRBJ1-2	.	TGTGCCAGCAGCCAAGATTTGCAGGGGATGGAACTGCGGTATGGCTACACCTTC	CASSQDLQGMELRYGYTF
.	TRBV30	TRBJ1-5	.	TGTGCCTGGAGTACGATAGGCGGTCAGCCCCAGCATTTT	CAWSTIGGQPQHF
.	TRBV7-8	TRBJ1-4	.	TGTGCCAGCAGCTTAGCAGCCGGGGTTAATGAAAAACTGTTTTTT	CASSLAAGVNEKLFF
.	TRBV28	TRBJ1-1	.	TGTGCCAGCACCTTTCCCGGCGGGAACACTGAAGCTTTCTTT	CASTFPGGNTEAFF
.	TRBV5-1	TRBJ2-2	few	TGCGCCAGCAGCTTAGGGTCCTCAGGGACCGGGGAGCTGTTTTTT	CASSLGSSGTGELFF
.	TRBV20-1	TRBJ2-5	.	TGCAGTGCCAGTGGGGCAGAGACCCAGTACTTC	CSASGAETQYF
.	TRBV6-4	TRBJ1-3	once	TGTGCCAGCAGCAGACTCTCTGGAAACACCATATATTTT	CASSRLSGNTIYF
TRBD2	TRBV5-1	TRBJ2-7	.	TGCGCCAGCAGCCTCCTAAGCGGGACGACCTACGAGCAGTACTTC	CASSLLSGTTYEQYF
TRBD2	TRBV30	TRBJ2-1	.	TGTGCCGGGAGGTCCGGGACTAGCAGTGAGCAGTTCTTC	CAGRSGTSSEQFF
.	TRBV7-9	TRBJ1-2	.	TGTGCCAGCAGCTTAGCGTTACAGACCCAGGGCTACACCTTC	CASSLALQTQGYTF
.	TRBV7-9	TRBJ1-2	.	TGTGCCAGCAGCTCGTATTCAGCTAACTATGGCTACACCTTC	CASSSYSANYGYTF
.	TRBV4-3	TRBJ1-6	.	TGCGCCAGCAGCCAAGATCTGCGACAGGTCCTACCTTCCAATTCACCCCTCCACTTT	CASSQDLRQVLPSNSPLHF
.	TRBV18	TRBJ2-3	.	TGTGCCAGCTCATATTCCGGGACAACAGATACGCAGTATTTT	CASSYSGTTDTQYF
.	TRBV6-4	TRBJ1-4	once	TGTGCCAGCAGTGACTCGGCAGGCCCAGGTGAAAAACTGTTTTTT	CASSDSAGPGEKLFF
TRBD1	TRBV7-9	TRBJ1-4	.	TGTGCCAGCAGGCCACAGGGGCGGGGTGAAAAACTGTTTTTT	CASRPQGRGEKLFF
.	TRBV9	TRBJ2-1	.	TGTGCCAGCAGCTTTGACGGGGGTATTGATGAGCAGTTCTTC	CASSFDGGIDEQFF
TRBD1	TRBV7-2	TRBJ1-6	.	TGTGCCAGCAGCCCTAGGACAGGGGGCTACAAGACCTATAATTCACCCCTCCACTTT	CASSPRTGGYKTYNSPLHF
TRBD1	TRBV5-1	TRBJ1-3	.	TGCGCCAGCAGCTTGGGACAGGGGGTTGGAAACACCATATATTTT	CASSLGQGVGNTIYF
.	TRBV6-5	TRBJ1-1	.	TGTGCCATCAAAGGGTGGGAGGCAGGAAACACTGAAGCTTTCTTT	CAIKGWEAGNTEAFF